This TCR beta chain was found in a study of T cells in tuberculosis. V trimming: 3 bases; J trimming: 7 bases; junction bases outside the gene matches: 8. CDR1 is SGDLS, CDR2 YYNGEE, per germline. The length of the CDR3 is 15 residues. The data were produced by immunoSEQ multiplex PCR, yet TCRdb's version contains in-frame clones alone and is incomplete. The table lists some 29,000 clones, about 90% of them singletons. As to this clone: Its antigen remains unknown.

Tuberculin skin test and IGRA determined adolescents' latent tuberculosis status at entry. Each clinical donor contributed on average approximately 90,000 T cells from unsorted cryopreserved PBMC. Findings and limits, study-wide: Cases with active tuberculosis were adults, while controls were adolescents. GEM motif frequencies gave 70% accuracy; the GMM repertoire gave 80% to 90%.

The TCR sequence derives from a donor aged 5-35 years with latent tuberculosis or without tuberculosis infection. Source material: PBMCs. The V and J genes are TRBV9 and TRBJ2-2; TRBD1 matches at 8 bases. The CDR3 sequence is CASSARGLGIGELFF. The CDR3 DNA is TGTGCCAGCAGCGCCAGGGGGCTCGGGATCGGGGAGCTGTTTTTT.